The text below deals with one TCR beta chain. The data belong to a study of identical twins. Through template switching, a universal primer site was introduced, and the cDNA contained unique molecular identifiers. TCRdb re-called the 5' RACE reads with MiXCR, one entry per CDR3 protein. The data show under 350,000 distinct CDR3 sequences, roughly 9% seen once. Germline lookup yields CDR1 SQVTM and CDR2 ANQGSEA. Trimming left V 5 bases short and J 3 bases short, with 5 bases between. This CDR3 has 11 amino acids. These data also formed part of another study, on yellow fever vaccine responses in identical twins. As that report states: Reportedly, twins' vaccine T cell responses looked partly convergent and partly personalized.

The receptor comes from a woman aged 18-35 years in good health. The chain is built from TRBV29-1 and TRBJ2-1; D gene uncertain. Material for sequencing was CD8+ T cells sorted from blood. CDR3 sequence: CSVWFYNEQFF. CDR3 DNA: TGCAGCGTTTGGTTCTACAATGAGCAGTTCTTC.